This T cell receptor (beta chain) was obtained from a study of CD8 T cells in cerebrospinal fluid in Alzheimer's disease. Germline CDR1 reads MDHEN; CDR2 reads SYDVKM. This CDR3 comprises 12 residues. TCRdb reprocessed the 10x single-cell sequencing reads; each CDR3 protein has one entry and no DNA is given. The record lists roughly 1,600 distinct CDR3 sequences, of which the ten most abundant hold 7% to 9.5%. This clonotype counts as medium-sized by frequency. The genes are TRBV28 and TRBJ1-2; the TCRdb call, TRBD1, lacks DNA for checking. The clonotype comes from a human donor with mild cognitive impairment. Sequencing input: cerebrospinal fluid. The CDR3: CASSSPIYGYTF.